Below, one T cell receptor beta chain is given with its context. It was with 60 Vbeta and 13 Jbeta primers that the PCR ran. Sequencing was performed with immunoSEQ multiplex PCR; in TCRdb, only in-frame clones are kept and a portion is missing. This sample yields around 60,000 clones, of which 65% to 75% are seen a single time; approximately 23% belongs to the top ten. The sample is drawn from a study of cytomegalovirus exposure and HLA in healthy donors. The receptor's source is a man between 50 and 59 years old in good health and CMV-seropositive. The sample comprised PBMCs.

CDR3 residues: CAVGGNEQFF. The DNA for the CDR3 is TGTGCCGTGGGGGGGAATGAGCAGTTCTTC. The chain is built from TRBV10-3 and TRBJ2-1; 7 bases line up with TRBD2. The CDR3 extends over 10 amino acids. Germline V gives CDR1 ENHRY, CDR2 SYGVKD. The ends lost 11 bases at V and 7 bases at J; junction bases unmatched: 2.